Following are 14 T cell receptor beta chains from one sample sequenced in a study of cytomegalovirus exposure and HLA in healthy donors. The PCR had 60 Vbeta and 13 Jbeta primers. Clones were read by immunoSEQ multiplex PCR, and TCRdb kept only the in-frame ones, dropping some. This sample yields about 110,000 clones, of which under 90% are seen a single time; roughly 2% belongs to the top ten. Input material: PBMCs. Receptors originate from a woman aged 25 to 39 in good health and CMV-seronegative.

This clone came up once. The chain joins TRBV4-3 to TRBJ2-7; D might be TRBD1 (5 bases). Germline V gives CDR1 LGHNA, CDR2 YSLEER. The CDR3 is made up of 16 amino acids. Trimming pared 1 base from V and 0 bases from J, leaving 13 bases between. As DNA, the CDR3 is TGCGCCAGCAGCCAAGCAGCCGGGCAGGGCTCCTACGAGCAGTACTTC. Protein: CASSQAAGQGSYEQYF.

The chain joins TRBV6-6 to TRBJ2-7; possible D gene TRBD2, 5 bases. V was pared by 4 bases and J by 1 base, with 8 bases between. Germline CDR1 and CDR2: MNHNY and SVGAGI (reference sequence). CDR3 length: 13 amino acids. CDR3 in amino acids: CASSWAGSYEQYF. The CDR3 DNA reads TGTGCCAGCAGTTGGGCGGGTTCCTACGAGCAGTACTTC.

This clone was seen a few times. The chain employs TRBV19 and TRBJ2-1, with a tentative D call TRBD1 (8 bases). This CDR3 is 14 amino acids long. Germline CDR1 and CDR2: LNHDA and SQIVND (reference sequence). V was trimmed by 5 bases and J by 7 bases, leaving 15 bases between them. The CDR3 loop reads CASSGGQGGNEQFF. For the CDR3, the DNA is TGTGCCAGTAGTGGTGGACAGGGAGGGAATGAGCAGTTCTTC.

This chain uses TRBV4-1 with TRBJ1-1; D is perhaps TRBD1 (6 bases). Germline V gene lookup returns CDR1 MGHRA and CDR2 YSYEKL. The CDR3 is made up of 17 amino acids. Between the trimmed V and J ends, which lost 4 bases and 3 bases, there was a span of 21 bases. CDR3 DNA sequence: TGCGCCAGCAGCCCCCAGACGTGGACAGCCAGGGACACTGAAGCTTTCTTT. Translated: CASSPQTWTARDTEAFF.

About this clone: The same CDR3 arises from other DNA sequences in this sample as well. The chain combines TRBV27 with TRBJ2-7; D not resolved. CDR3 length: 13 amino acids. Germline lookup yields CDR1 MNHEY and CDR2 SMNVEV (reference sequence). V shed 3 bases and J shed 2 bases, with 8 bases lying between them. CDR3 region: CASSLGTAYEQYF. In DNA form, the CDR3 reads TGTGCCAGCAGTTTGGGCACCGCCTACGAGCAGTACTTC.

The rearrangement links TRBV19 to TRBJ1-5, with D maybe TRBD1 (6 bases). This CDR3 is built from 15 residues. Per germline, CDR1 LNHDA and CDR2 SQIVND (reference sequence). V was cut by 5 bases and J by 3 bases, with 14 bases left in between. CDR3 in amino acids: CASSPLGQYNQPQHF. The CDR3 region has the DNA TGTGCCAGTAGTCCCCTTGGACAGTACAATCAGCCCCAGCATTTT. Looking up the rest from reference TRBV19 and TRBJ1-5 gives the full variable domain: DGGITQSPKYLFRKEGQNVTLSCEQNLNHDAMYWYRQDPGQGLRLIYYSQIVNDFQKGDIAEGYSVSREKKESFPLTVTSAQKNPTAFYLCASSPLGQYNQPQHFGDGTRLSIL.

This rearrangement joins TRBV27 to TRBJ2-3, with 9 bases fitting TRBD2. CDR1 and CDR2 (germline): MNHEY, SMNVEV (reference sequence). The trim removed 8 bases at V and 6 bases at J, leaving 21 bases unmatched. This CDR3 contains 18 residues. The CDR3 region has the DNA TGTGCCAGCTCAACCTTCAGGACAGCCGGGACTAGCCTCGATACGCAGTATTTT. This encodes CASSTFRTAGTSLDTQYF.

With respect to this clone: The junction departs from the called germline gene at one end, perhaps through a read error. CDR3 nucleotides: TGTGCCAGCAGTCCGAGGACAGGGCAAGGCTACATCTTC. Protein: CASSPRTGQGYIF. The rearrangement uses TRBV28 and TRBJ1-2; 8 nucleotides align to TRBD1. The CDR3 spans 13 residues. CDR1 is MDHEN and CDR2 is SYDVKM in the germline V gene.

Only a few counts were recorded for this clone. The CDR3 spells CASSRLLAGVTDTQYF. DNA for the CDR3: TGTGCCAGCAGCCGGCTCCTAGCGGGAGTGACAGATACGCAGTATTTT. The V gene is TRBV7-2, the J gene TRBJ2-3; 10 nucleotides agree with TRBD2. Germline assignment: CDR1 SGHTA and CDR2 FQGNSA. The CDR3 length is 16 residues. The J segment lost 3 bases and the V segment lost 5 bases, leaving 8 bases of the junction unmatched.

The CDR3 sequence is CASSWGDYQETQYF. In nucleotides, the CDR3 is TGCGCCAGCAGCTGGGGGGACTACCAAGAGACCCAGTACTTC. The chain couples TRBV5-1 to TRBJ2-5; the D gene is possibly TRBD2 (6 bases). The length of the CDR3 is 14 residues. Germline V gives CDR1 SGHRS, CDR2 YFSETQ. V lost 3 bases and J 0 bases, leaving 9 bases between the germline ends.

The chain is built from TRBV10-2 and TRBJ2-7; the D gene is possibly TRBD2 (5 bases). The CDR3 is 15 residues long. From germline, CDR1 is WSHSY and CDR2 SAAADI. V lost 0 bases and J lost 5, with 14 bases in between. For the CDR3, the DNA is TGCGCCAGCAGTGAGTCTAATCCGGGAAGAAACGAGCAGTACTTC. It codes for CASSESNPGRNEQYF.

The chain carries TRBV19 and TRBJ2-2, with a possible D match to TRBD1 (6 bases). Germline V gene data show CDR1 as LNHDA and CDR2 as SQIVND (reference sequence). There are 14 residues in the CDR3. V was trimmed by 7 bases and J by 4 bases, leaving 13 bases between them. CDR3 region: CASKRQGSTGELFF. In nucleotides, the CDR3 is TGTGCCAGTAAACGGCAGGGGAGCACCGGGGAGCTGTTTTTT.

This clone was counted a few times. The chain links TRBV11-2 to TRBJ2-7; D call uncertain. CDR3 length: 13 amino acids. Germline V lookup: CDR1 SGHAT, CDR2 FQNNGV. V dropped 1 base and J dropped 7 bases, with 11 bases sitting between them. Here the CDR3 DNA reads TGTGCCAGCAGCTTAGGAGCGACCCGAGAGCAGTACTTC. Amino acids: CASSLGATREQYF.

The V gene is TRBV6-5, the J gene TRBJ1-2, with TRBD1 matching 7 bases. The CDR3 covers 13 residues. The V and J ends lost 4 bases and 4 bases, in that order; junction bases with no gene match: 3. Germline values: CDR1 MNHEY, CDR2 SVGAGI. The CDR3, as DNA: TGTGCCAGCAGTTTCGACAGGGTCTATGGCTACACCTTC. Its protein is CASSFDRVYGYTF.